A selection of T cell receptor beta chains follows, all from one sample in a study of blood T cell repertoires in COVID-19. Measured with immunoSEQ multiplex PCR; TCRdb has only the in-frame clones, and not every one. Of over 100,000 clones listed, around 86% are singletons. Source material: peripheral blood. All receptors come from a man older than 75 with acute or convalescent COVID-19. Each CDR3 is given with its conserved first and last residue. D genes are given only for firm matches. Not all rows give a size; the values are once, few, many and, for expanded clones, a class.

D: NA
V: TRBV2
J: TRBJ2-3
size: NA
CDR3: CASRVGTYADTQYF
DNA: TGTGCCAGCAGGGTGGGGACATACGCCGATACGCAGTATTTT

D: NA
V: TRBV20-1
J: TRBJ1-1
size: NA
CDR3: CSAYNTEAFF
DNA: TGCAGTGCCTATAACACTGAAGCTTTCTTT

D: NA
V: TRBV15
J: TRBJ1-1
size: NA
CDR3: CATKAQTVGVGAFF
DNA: TGTGCCACTAAAGCGCAGACGGTCGGTGTGGGAGCTTTCTTT

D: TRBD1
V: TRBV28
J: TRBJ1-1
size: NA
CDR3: CASSTPGTVTEAFF
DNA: TGTGCCAGCAGTACCCCCGGGACAGTCACTGAAGCTTTCTTT

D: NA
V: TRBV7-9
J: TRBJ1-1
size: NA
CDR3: CASSHRAGTEAFF
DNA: TGTGCCAGCAGCCACAGGGCGGGCACTGAAGCTTTCTTT

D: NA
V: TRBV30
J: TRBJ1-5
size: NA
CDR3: CAWNEADFNQPQHF
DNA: TGTGCCTGGAATGAGGCAGACTTTAATCAGCCCCAGCATTTT

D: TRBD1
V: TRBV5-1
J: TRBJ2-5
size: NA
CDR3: CASSLTGGEETQYF
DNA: TGCGCCAGCAGCCTGACAGGGGGCGAAGAGACCCAGTACTTC

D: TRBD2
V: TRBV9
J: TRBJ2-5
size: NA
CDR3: CASSTLAGLQETQYF
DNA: TGTGCCAGCAGCACTCTAGCGGGACTTCAAGAGACCCAGTACTTC

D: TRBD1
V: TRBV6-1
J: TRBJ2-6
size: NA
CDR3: CASSELLGQLGSSGANVLTF
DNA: TGTGCCAGCAGTGAACTGTTGGGACAGCTCGGTTCATCTGGGGCCAACGTCCTGACTTTC

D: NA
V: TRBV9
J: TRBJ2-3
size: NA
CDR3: CASSVEGLDTQYF
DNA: TGTGCCAGCAGCGTAGAGGGGTTAGATACGCAGTATTTT

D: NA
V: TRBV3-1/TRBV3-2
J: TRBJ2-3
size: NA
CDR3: CASAQAGVTDTQYF
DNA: TGTGCCAGCGCTCAGGCGGGCGTGACAGATACGCAGTATTTT

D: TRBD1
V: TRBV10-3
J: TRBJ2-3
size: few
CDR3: CAISEGTGASTDTQYF
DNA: TGTGCCATCAGTGAAGGGACAGGGGCTAGCACAGATACGCAGTATTTT

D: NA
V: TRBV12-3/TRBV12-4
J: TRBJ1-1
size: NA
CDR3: CASSFRQDTEAFF
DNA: TGTGCCAGCAGTTTTAGACAAGACACTGAAGCTTTCTTT

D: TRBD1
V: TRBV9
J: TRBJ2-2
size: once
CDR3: CASSGTSGQGTGELFF
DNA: TGTGCCAGCAGCGGAACCTCGGGACAGGGGACCGGGGAGCTGTTTTTT

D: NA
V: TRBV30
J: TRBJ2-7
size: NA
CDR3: CAWSPGSYEQYF
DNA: TGTGCCTGGAGTCCCGGCTCCTACGAGCAGTACTTC

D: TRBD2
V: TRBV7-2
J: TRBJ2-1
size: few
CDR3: CASSLGLRGGGRSNEQFF
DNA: TGTGCCAGCAGCTTGGGTCTCCGTGGCGGGGGGAGGTCCAATGAGCAGTTCTTC

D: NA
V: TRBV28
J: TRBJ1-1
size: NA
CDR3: CASAGPMNTEAFF
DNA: TGTGCCAGCGCAGGGCCTATGAACACTGAAGCTTTCTTT

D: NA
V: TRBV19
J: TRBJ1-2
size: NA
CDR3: CAIKGGAPNYGYTF
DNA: TGTGCCATCAAAGGTGGGGCGCCTAACTATGGCTACACCTTC

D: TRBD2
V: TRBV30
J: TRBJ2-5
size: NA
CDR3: CAWSVRLAGGETQYF
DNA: TGTGCCTGGAGTGTTAGGCTAGCGGGAGGAGAGACCCAGTACTTC

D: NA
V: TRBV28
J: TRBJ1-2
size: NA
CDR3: CASSAQGPYGYTF
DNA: TGTGCCAGCAGTGCACAGGGCCCCTATGGCTACACCTTC

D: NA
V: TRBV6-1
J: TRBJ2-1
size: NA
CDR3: CASSESHPGSASYNEQFF
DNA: TGTGCCAGCAGTGAATCCCACCCCGGGAGTGCTTCCTACAATGAGCAGTTCTTC

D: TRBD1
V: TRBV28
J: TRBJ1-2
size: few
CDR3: CASIGTGGQGYTF
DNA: TGTGCCAGCATCGGGACAGGGGGACAAGGCTACACCTTC

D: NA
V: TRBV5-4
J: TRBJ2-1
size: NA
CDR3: CASQFQDEQFF
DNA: TGTGCCAGCCAATTTCAGGATGAGCAGTTCTTC

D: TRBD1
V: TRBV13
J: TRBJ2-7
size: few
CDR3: CASSSRQGWDEQYF
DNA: TGTGCCAGCAGCTCCCGACAGGGTTGGGACGAGCAGTACTTC

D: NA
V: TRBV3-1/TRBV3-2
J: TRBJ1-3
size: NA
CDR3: CASSQGVYGSSGNTIYF
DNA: TGTGCCAGCAGCCAAGGGGTCTACGGGAGCTCTGGAAACACCATATATTTT

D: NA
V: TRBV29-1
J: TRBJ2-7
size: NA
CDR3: CSVVGLPNGASYEQYF
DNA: TGCAGCGTTGTTGGACTACCTAACGGAGCCTCCTACGAGCAGTACTTC

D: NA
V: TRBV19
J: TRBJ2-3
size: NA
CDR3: CASSFGTATDTQYF
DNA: TGTGCCAGTAGTTTCGGGACTGCAACAGATACGCAGTATTTT

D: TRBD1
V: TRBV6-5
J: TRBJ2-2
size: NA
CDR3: CASRGQGRDTGELFF
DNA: TGTGCCAGCAGGGGACAGGGGCGGGACACCGGGGAGCTGTTTTTT

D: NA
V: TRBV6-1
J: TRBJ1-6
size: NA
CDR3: CASSLNGGSPLHF
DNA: TGTGCCAGCAGCCTTAATGGCGGTTCACCCCTCCACTTT

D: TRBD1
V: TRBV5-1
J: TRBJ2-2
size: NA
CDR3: CASSLETGGRGTGELFF
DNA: TGCGCCAGCAGCTTGGAGACAGGGGGTCGTGGGACCGGGGAGCTGTTTTTT

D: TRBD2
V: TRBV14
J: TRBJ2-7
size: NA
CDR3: CASSQGTSVSSYEQYF
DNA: TGTGCCAGCAGCCAAGGAACTAGCGTGAGCTCCTACGAGCAGTACTTC

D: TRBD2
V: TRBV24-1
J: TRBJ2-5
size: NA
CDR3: CATSDPLAGGRQETQYF
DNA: TGTGCCACCAGTGATCCCCTAGCGGGAGGACGGCAAGAGACCCAGTACTTC

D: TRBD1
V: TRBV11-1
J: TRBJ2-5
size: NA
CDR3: CASSTGGLGSQETQYF
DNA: TGTGCCAGCAGCACAGGGGGACTTGGCTCCCAAGAGACCCAGTACTTC

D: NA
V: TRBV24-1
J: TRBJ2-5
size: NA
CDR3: CATSEGPFLETQYF
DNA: TGTGCCACCAGTGAGGGCCCGTTCTTAGAGACCCAGTACTTC

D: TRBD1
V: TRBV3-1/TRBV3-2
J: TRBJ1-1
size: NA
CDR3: CASRVTGGSNTEAFF
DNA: TGTGCCAGCAGGGTAACAGGGGGGAGTAACACTGAAGCTTTCTTT

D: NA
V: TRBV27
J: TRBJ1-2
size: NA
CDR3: CASSPQGYGYTF
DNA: TGTGCCAGCAGTCCCCAGGGCTATGGCTACACCTTC

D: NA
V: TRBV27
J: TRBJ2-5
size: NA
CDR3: CASSLSHLPGETQYF
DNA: TGTGCCAGCAGTTTATCCCATTTGCCGGGAGAGACCCAGTACTTC

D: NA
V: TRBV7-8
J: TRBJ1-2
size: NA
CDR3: CASSARAISGYTF
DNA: TGTGCCAGCAGCGCGCGGGCCATTTCCGGCTACACCTTC

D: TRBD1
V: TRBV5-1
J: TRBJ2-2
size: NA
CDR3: CASSLPGTGNTGELFF
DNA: TGCGCCAGCAGCTTGCCTGGGACAGGGAACACCGGGGAGCTGTTTTTT

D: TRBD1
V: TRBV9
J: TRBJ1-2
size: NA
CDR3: CASSPVVVGQGENGYTF
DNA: TGTGCCAGCAGCCCCGTAGTAGTGGGACAGGGGGAAAATGGCTACACCTTC

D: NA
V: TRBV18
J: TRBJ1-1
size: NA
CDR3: CASLGQQNTEAFF
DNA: TGTGCCAGCCTTGGACAACAGAACACTGAAGCTTTCTTT

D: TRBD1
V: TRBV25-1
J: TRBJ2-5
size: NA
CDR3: CASSGDRGQRETQYF
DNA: TGTGCCAGCAGTGGGGACAGGGGGCAACGAGAGACCCAGTACTTC

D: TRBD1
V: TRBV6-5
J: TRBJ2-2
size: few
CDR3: CASSSGQLITGELFF
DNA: TGTGCCAGCAGTTCGGGACAGTTGATCACCGGGGAGCTGTTTTTT

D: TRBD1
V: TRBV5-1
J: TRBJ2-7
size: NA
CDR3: CASSYSLSQAGGEQYF
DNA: TGCGCCAGCAGCTACTCCCTTTCGCAGGCAGGGGGCGAGCAGTACTTC

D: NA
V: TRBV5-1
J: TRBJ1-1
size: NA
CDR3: CASSLAGGAEAFF
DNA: TGCGCCAGCAGCTTGGCCGGGGGGGCCGAAGCTTTCTTT

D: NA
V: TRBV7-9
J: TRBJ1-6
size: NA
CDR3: CASSPQRENSPLHF
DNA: TGTGCCAGCAGCCCACAACGGGAGAATTCACCCCTCCACTTT

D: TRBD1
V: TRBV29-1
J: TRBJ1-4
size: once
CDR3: CSVLGTAQSYEKLFF
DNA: TGCAGCGTTCTAGGGACAGCACAGTCCTATGAAAAACTGTTTTTT

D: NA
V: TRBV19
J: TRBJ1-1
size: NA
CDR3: CASSSYREGTEAFF
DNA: TGTGCCAGTAGTTCCTACAGGGAGGGCACTGAAGCTTTCTTT

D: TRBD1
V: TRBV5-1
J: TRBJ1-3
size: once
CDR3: CASSPGDRLTSGNTIYF
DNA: TGCGCCAGCAGCCCGGGGGACAGGCTTACTTCTGGAAACACCATATATTTT

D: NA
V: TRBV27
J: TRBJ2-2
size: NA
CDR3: CASGRGGTVTGELFF
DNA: TGTGCCAGCGGCCGAGGGGGGACAGTTACCGGGGAGCTGTTTTTT

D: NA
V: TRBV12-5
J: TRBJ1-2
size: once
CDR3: CASGVGQIYGYTF
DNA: TGTGCTAGTGGTGTGGGGCAGATCTATGGCTACACCTTC

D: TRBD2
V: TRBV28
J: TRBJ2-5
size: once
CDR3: CASRTSGLAKETQYF
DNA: TGTGCCAGCAGAACCTCGGGACTAGCGAAAGAGACCCAGTACTTC

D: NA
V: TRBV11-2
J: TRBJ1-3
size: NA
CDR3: CASSSFLGAGGNTIYF
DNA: TGTGCCAGCAGCTCCTTTCTAGGGGCGGGGGGAAACACCATATATTTT